The T cell receptor beta chain under discussion was sequenced for a study of CD8+ T cells in alopecia areata. Turning to the study itself: Patients took tofacitinib for 6 to 18 months, followed by 6 drug-free months.

Germline V lookup: CDR1 SGHAT, CDR2 FQNNGV. V was clipped by 3 bases and J by 1 base; unmatched bases: 4. This CDR3 contains 16 residues. Once RNA had been extracted, it was reverse transcribed into cDNA to act as the sequencing template. The method was immunoSEQ multiplex PCR; TCRdb's version includes in-frame clones alone and lacks a portion of them. The table includes around 140,000 clones, roughly half detected once. The specimen comprised CD4+ T cells sorted from blood, sampled at week 0. This TCR was recovered from a human donor with alopecia areata. The rearrangement joins TRBV11-2 to TRBJ2-4; 9 positions match TRBD1. The CDR3 protein is CASSFDRGNAKNIQYF. CDR3 bases: TGTGCCAGCAGCTTCGACAGGGGGAACGCCAAAAACATTCAGTACTTC. The full variable domain, completed using reference TRBV11-2 and TRBJ2-4, is EAGVAQSPRYKIIEKRQSVAFWCNPISGHATLYWYQQILGQGPKLLIQFQNNGVVDDSQLPKDRFSAERLKGVDSTLKIQPAKLEDSAVYLCASSFDRGNAKNIQYFGAGTRLSVL.